The next 29 T cell receptor beta chains were all read from a single sample in a study of control samples from healthy donors and cancer patients. The protocol was immunoSEQ multiplex PCR, while the TCRdb copy is restricted to in-frame clones and leaves out a portion. The sample yields 350,000 to 450,000 clones, approximately 90% seen once. The sample comprised PBMCs. These receptors were taken from a middle-aged man with head and neck cancer.

About this clone itself: The sample holds other DNA sequences that translate to the same CDR3. The chain employs TRBV5-1 and TRBJ1-6; possibly TRBD1 for D (5 bases). This CDR3 has 15 residues. V gave up 0 bases and J gave up 4 bases, with 8 bases separating them. Germline V gives CDR1 SGHRS, CDR2 YFSETQ. The CDR3 reads CASSLGQGYNSPLHF. CDR3 nucleotides: TGCGCCAGCAGCTTGGGGCAGGGATATAATTCACCCCTCCACTTT.

V usage is TRBV19 and J usage is TRBJ1-2, with 10 bases identical to TRBD1. This CDR3 comprises 19 residues. V trimming: 1 base; J trimming: 4 bases; junction bases outside the gene matches: 15. Germline V gene lookup returns CDR1 LNHDA and CDR2 SQIVND (reference sequence). CDR3 DNA sequence: TGTGCCAGTAGTATAGCGCGGCCGGGACAGGGGAAGAAGGCCTATGGCTACACCTTC. The encoded protein is CASSIARPGQGKKAYGYTF.

This clone showed up just once. This rearrangement joins TRBV27 to TRBJ1-5; D is perhaps TRBD1 (5 bases). The germline CDR1 and CDR2 sequences are MNHEY and SMNVEV (reference sequence). This CDR3 is 18 amino acids long. V was cut by 4 bases and J by 1 base, with 20 bases left in between. CDR3 region: CASSSTGTPTWSNQPQHF. CDR3 sequence (DNA): TGTGCCAGCAGTTCGACCGGGACTCCTACGTGGAGCAATCAGCCCCAGCATTTT.

The genes are TRBV19 and TRBJ2-3; D is unclear. Germline-derived CDR1 and CDR2 are LNHDA and SQIVND (reference sequence). With 9 bases removed from V and 6 bases from J, the gap between germline ends came to 10 bases. The length of the CDR3 is 11 residues. The CDR3 sequence is CASTPGDTQYF. The CDR3 bases are TGTGCCAGCACTCCCGGGGATACGCAGTATTTT.

Written as DNA, the CDR3 is TGTGCCAGCAGCTCTAGGCGCAAAGCGGGGGGAGAAGAGACCCAGTACTTC. It specifies CASSSRRKAGGEETQYF. This chain links TRBV13 with TRBJ2-5, with TRBD2 matching 9 bases. The germline CDR1 and CDR2 sequences are PRHDT and FYEKMQ (reference sequence). V was pared by 4 bases and J by 3 bases, with 12 bases of the junction left unmatched. The CDR3 contains 17 residues.

The genes are TRBV19 and TRBJ2-3; weak D call: TRBD2 (6 bases). Looked up from germline, CDR1 is LNHDA and CDR2 is SQIVND (reference sequence). The length of the CDR3 is 14 residues. Trimming shortened V by 5 bases and J by 4 bases, and 13 bases separated the two germline ends. As DNA, the CDR3 is TGTGCCAGTAGTTCGGAGGGTATCTCAGATACGCAGTATTTT. Its translation is CASSSEGISDTQYF.

CDR3 nucleotides: TGTGCCAGCAGCTCCCCAGGGGGCAATGAGCAGTTCTTC. Protein sequence: CASSSPGGNEQFF. This sequence joins TRBV5-4 and TRBJ2-1; TRBD1 matches 7 bases. Germline CDR1 reads SGHNT; CDR2 reads YYREEE (reference sequence). The length of the CDR3 is 13 residues. V was pared by 3 bases and J by 6 bases, with 3 bases of the junction left unmatched.

J is TRBJ2-7 and V is TRBV5-6; TRBD2 is a possible D gene (5 bases). From germline, CDR1 is SGHDT and CDR2 YYEEEE. Trimming pared 1 base from V and 5 bases from J, leaving 10 bases between. There are 13 residues in the CDR3. The CDR3 spells CASSLYLANEQYF. CDR3 DNA: TGTGCCAGCAGCTTGTACCTAGCAAACGAGCAGTACTTC. Complete variable domain (other parts from reference TRBV5-6 and TRBJ2-7): DAGVTQSPTHLIKTRGQQVTLRCSPKSGHDTVSWYQQALGQGPQFIFQYYEEEERQRGNFPDRFSGHQFPNYSSELNVNALLLGDSALYLCASSLYLANEQYFGPGTRLTVT.

The chain uses TRBV25-1 and TRBJ2-6, with 7 bases lining up with TRBD1. Unmatched junction bases numbered 11, after V lost 4 bases and J lost 2 bases. Germline CDR1 is MGHDK and CDR2 is SYGVNS. This CDR3 is built from 18 residues. The DNA for the CDR3 is TGTGCCAGCAGTGCGCGACAGGGCGTAATCCCTGGGGCCAACGTCCTGACTTTC. Protein sequence: CASSARQGVIPGANVLTF. The variable domain in full, with the rest retrieved from reference TRBV25-1 and TRBJ2-6, is EADIYQTPRYLVIGTGKKITLECSQTMGHDKMYWYQQDPGMELHLIHYSYGVNSTEKGDLSSESTVSRIRTEHFPLTLESARPSHTSQYLCASSARQGVIPGANVLTFGAGSRLTVL.

The chain joins TRBV4-3 to TRBJ1-2; 8 nucleotides match TRBD1. CDR3 length: 16 amino acids. J lost 4 bases, V lost 0 bases, and 7 bases had no gene match. Germline-derived CDR1 and CDR2 are LGHNA and YSLEER. CDR3 DNA sequence: TGCGCCAGCAGCCAAGAGTTGGACAGGGCCATCTATGGCTACACCTTC. This codes for CASSQELDRAIYGYTF.

In nucleotides, the CDR3 is TGTGCCACCAGCAGAGATGGCAGGGCTGCCGGGGAGCTGTTTTTT. Translation: CATSRDGRAAGELFF. The chain is built from TRBV15 and TRBJ2-2; D is perhaps TRBD1 (5 bases). Deletions cut 0 bases from V and 6 bases from J, with 11 bases between. CDR3 length equals 15 residues. Germline CDR1 and CDR2: LNHNV and YYDKDF (reference sequence).

The J gene is TRBJ2-2, the V gene TRBV11-3; no clear D gene. This CDR3 has 13 amino acids. The germline CDR1 and CDR2 sequences are SGHNT and YENEEA. V lost 1 base, J lost 4 bases, and 4 bases lay in between. As DNA, the CDR3 is TGTGCCAGCAGCTTAGCGTTCACCGGGGAGCTGTTTTTT. This translates into CASSLAFTGELFF.

The chain uses TRBV27 and TRBJ1-1; tentative D call: TRBD1 (6 bases). This CDR3 has 14 amino acids. Germline V gene data show CDR1 as MNHEY and CDR2 as SMNVEV (reference sequence). Trimming cost V 3 bases and J 6 bases, with 14 bases left between them. CDR3 region: CASSFSDSGAEAFF. The CDR3, as DNA: TGTGCCAGCAGTTTTTCGGACAGCGGGGCTGAAGCTTTCTTT.

The chain has TRBV7-2 and TRBJ2-2; D is ambiguous. The CDR3 sequence is 13 residues long. Trimming shortened V by 2 bases and J by 7 bases, and 8 bases separated the two germline ends. Germline V gene lookup returns CDR1 SGHTA and CDR2 FQGNSA. CDR3 sequence: CASSLMVNGELFF. CDR3 sequence (DNA): TGTGCCAGCAGCTTAATGGTAAACGGGGAGCTGTTTTTT.

The genes are TRBV30 and TRBJ2-7; D is perhaps TRBD1 (5 bases). The CDR3 spans 15 residues. Germline loops: CDR1 GTSNPN, CDR2 SVGIG (reference sequence). Deletions cut 0 bases from V and 3 bases from J, with 15 bases between. The CDR3 region has the DNA TGTGCCTGGAGTGTAGGGCGGACACTTAGCTACGAGCAGTACTTC. It is translated as CAWSVGRTLSYEQYF.

The V gene is TRBV10-1, the J gene TRBJ2-7; 8 bases map to TRBD1. The germline V gene encodes CDR1 WNHNN and CDR2 SYGVQD (reference sequence). V dropped 3 bases and J dropped 6; count of bases not matched to a gene: 7. The CDR3 consists of 14 residues. This CDR3 is CASSEVDRAGEQYF. CDR3 DNA sequence: TGCGCCAGCAGTGAAGTGGACAGGGCGGGCGAGCAGTACTTC.

The genes are TRBV30 and TRBJ2-5; 10 nucleotides line up with TRBD2. CDR1 and CDR2 (germline): GTSNPN, SVGIG (reference sequence). V gave up 2 bases and J gave up 5 bases; unmatched junction bases: 11. The CDR3 extends over 16 amino acids. The CDR3 bases are TGTGCCTGGAGTCTGGGAGCGGGAGGGCCTGGGGAGACCCAGTACTTC. Amino acids: CAWSLGAGGPGETQYF.

The chain uses TRBV6-1 and TRBJ1-6; possibly TRBD1 for D (6 bases). Trimming removed 5 bases from V and 1 base from J, with 9 bases in between. CDR1 is MNHNS, CDR2 SASEGT, per germline. This CDR3 contains 15 residues. CDR3 sequence: CASSKDSSYNSPLHF. CDR3 DNA sequence: TGTGCCAGCAGTAAGGACAGTTCCTATAATTCACCCCTCCACTTT.

This chain uses TRBV5-8 with TRBJ1-5; D call uncertain. This CDR3 contains 13 residues. With 3 bases removed from V and 5 bases from J, the gap between germline ends came to 9 bases. The germline gives CDR1 SGHTS, CDR2 YDEGEE. CDR3 protein: CASSWGRDQPQHF. CDR3 nucleotide sequence: TGTGCCAGCAGCTGGGGTCGGGATCAGCCCCAGCATTTT.

A single count supports this clone. Other DNA sequences from this sample encode an identical CDR3 as well. V and J are TRBV11-3 and TRBJ2-1, with 9 bases aligning to TRBD2. The V segment lost 5 bases and the J segment 3 bases; nucleotides outside the gene matches: 8. The CDR3 length is 16 residues. CDR1 SGHNT and CDR2 YENEEA come from the germline V gene. CDR3 loop: CASSTRAGGDYNEQFF. The CDR3 nucleotides read TGTGCCAGCAGCACCCGGGCGGGAGGGGACTACAATGAGCAGTTCTTC.

The V call is TRBV7-9, the J call TRBJ2-1, with D tentatively TRBD2 (6 bases). The CDR3 runs to 18 residues. Germline V CDR1 and CDR2: SEHNR, FQNEAQ (reference sequence). V dropped 4 bases and J dropped 0 bases, with 19 bases sitting between them. DNA for the CDR3: TGTGCCAGCAGCTCCAGCGGGTCGTCGCAAAGCTCCTACAATGAGCAGTTCTTC. Its translation: CASSSSGSSQSSYNEQFF.

This clone was recorded only once. An end of the junction does not agree with germline; a read error may underlie this. The rearrangement joins TRBV19 to TRBJ2-5; 7 nucleotides agree with TRBD2. CDR3 size: 15 residues. Germline CDR1 is LNHDA and CDR2 is SQIVND (reference sequence). DNA for the CDR3: TGTGCCAGTAGTATTGGCGGGGGAATTCAAGTGACCCAGTACTTC. Its translation is CASSIGGGIQVTQYF.

This rearrangement joins TRBV19 to TRBJ2-7; 8 nucleotides line up with TRBD2. Germline values: CDR1 LNHDA, CDR2 SQIVND (reference sequence). V was pared by 2 bases and J by 4 bases, with 7 bases of the junction left unmatched. This CDR3 comprises 15 residues. The CDR3 nucleotides are TGTGCCAGTAGTATAACTCCCGGGGGGGCGTACGAGCAGTACTTC. Translation gives CASSITPGGAYEQYF.

The rearrangement links TRBV5-4 to TRBJ2-5; no clear D gene. Per the germline V gene, CDR1 is SGHNT and CDR2 is YYREEE (reference sequence). The CDR3 length is 13 residues. Deletions cut 2 bases from V and 2 bases from J, with 7 bases between. CDR3 residues: CASSLSGQETQYF. The CDR3 DNA is TGTGCCAGCAGCTTATCAGGACAAGAGACCCAGTACTTC.

The chain uses TRBV7-2 and TRBJ2-6; D possibly uses TRBD1 or TRBD2 (6 bases each). Trimming took off 1 base at V and 2 bases at J, with 18 bases between the two ends. Germline values: CDR1 SGHTA, CDR2 FQGNSA. The CDR3 runs to 19 residues. The CDR3 loop reads CASSLVAPWGAAGANVLTF. CDR3 coding DNA: TGTGCCAGCAGCTTAGTAGCGCCATGGGGGGCGGCTGGGGCCAACGTCCTGACTTTC.

In DNA, the CDR3 is TGTGCCAGCAGTGAAGCGGAAACCGGGACTAGCGGGGGGTCCTCCTACGAGCAGTACTTC. Translating it yields CASSEAETGTSGGSSYEQYF. This chain connects TRBV2 to TRBJ2-7; 15 nucleotides line up with TRBD2. Trimming cost V 0 bases and J 0 bases; bases outside gene matches: 9. CDR3 length: 20 residues. Germline V gives CDR1 SNHLY, CDR2 FYNNEI.

The chain links TRBV10-3 to TRBJ2-1; 10 bases align to TRBD1. The CDR3 totals 15 residues. Germline assignment: CDR1 ENHRY and CDR2 SYGVKD. J was trimmed by 6 bases and V by 6 bases; bases with no gene match: 8. The CDR3, as DNA: TGTGCCATCAGGAGGGACAGGGGAGGCTCCAATGAGCAGTTCTTC. Translated, it gives CAIRRDRGGSNEQFF.

This clone has a single count. V gene TRBV29-1 combines with J gene TRBJ2-5, with 11 bases identical to TRBD1. This CDR3 comprises 16 residues. CDR1 is SQVTM, CDR2 ANQGSEA, per germline. V dropped 6 bases and J dropped 4; count of bases not matched to a gene: 13. DNA of the CDR3: TGCAGCGTCTCCGGACAGGGGGCGCGTCCCCCAGAGACCCAGTACTTC. This gives the protein CSVSGQGARPPETQYF.

The chain employs TRBV20-1 and TRBJ2-7; D is perhaps TRBD2 (6 bases). The CDR3 covers 15 residues. Deletions cut 3 bases from V and 0 bases from J, with 15 bases between. Per germline, CDR1 DFQATT and CDR2 SNEGSKA (reference sequence). The CDR3 DNA sequence: TGCAGTGCTAGTAGGGCGGGGAGCGCCTCCTACGAGCAGTACTTC. Its protein product is CSASRAGSASYEQYF.